This TCR beta chain was sequenced during a study of long-term antiretroviral therapy in people with HIV. immunoSEQ v3.0 was run at survey level. Assay: immunoSEQ multiplex PCR; the TCRdb copy retains only in-frame clones and omits some. The sample holds about 33,000 clones, about 74% seen once. The study, taken as a whole, reports: Clones that expanded before ART (that is, prior to treatment) dominated the repertoire at all time points. The study collected blood between about 2003 and 2018, possibly under older ART regimens.

Germline V lookup: CDR1 SGHRS, CDR2 YFSETQ. The CDR3 length is 17 residues. V was trimmed by 0 bases and J by 3 bases, leaving 15 bases between them. Note on this clone: Its antigen is undetermined.

The sequence derives from a woman between 50 and 59 years old with HIV. This chain links TRBV5-1 with TRBJ2-2, with no clear D. Specimen: unsorted PBMCs, collected 2 years after starting antiretroviral therapy. The CDR3: CASSLASIEPYTGELFF. The DNA of the CDR3 is TGCGCCAGCAGCTTGGCCTCTATCGAACCTTACACCGGGGAGCTGTTTTTT.